Shown below are 27 T cell receptor beta chains from a single sample sequenced in a study of blood T cell repertoires in COVID-19. Sequenced by immunoSEQ multiplex PCR; TCRdb stores in-frame clones only, minus some. Of 99,000 or so clones in the sample, roughly 88% were seen once. The sample was peripheral blood. These receptor sequences come from a man in his forties or fifties with COVID-19, enrolled during active disease.

This chain joins TRBV20-1 and TRBJ1-6; no clear D gene. V was trimmed by 3 bases and J by 0 bases, leaving 9 bases between them. CDR1 DFQATT and CDR2 SNEGSKA come from the germline V gene (reference sequence). The CDR3 runs to 15 residues. CDR3 sequence (DNA): TGCAGTGCTAGTGCCGACAACTCCTATAATTCACCCCTCCACTTT. It is translated as CSASADNSYNSPLHF.

The chain carries TRBV2 and TRBJ2-7, with 9 bases lining up with TRBD1. This CDR3 contains 13 residues. After removal of 6 bases from V and 3 bases from J, the junction contained 3 bases not matched to a gene. CDR1 and CDR2 from the germline V gene are SNHLY and FYNNEI. CDR3: CASSRDRVYEQYF. Here the CDR3 DNA reads TGTGCCAGCAGCCGGGACAGGGTCTACGAGCAGTACTTC. The variable domain in full, completed from reference TRBV2 and TRBJ2-7, reads EPEVTQTPSHQVTQMGQEVILRCVPISNHLYFYWYRQILGQKVEFLVSFYNNEISEKSEIFDDQFSVERPDGSNFTLKIRSTKLEDSAMYFCASSRDRVYEQYFGPGTRLTVT.

The chain is built from TRBV6-5 and TRBJ1-2; D is uncertain. Germline V gives CDR1 MNHEY, CDR2 SVGAGI. The CDR3 is 13 residues long. Trimming pared 6 bases from V and 1 base from J, leaving 9 bases between. The CDR3: CASRLQDNYGYTF. In DNA form, the CDR3 reads TGTGCCAGCAGGCTTCAGGATAACTATGGCTACACCTTC.

The chain links TRBV7-2 to TRBJ2-2; TRBD2 aligns across 8 bases. The length of the CDR3 is 16 residues. After removal of 4 bases from V and 7 bases from J, the junction contained 11 bases not matched to a gene. Germline-derived CDR1 and CDR2 are SGHTA and FQGNSA. The DNA for the CDR3 is TGTGCCAGCAGCTCTCGGACTAGCATCTTTCTCGGGGAGCTGTTTTTT. This gives the protein CASSSRTSIFLGELFF.

This chain connects TRBV5-1 to TRBJ1-6, with 9 bases aligning to TRBD1. The junction had 5 bases not matched to a gene; V was cut back by 4 bases and J by 9 bases. Germline V gene sequence: CDR1 SGHRS, CDR2 YFSETQ. The CDR3 runs 14 residues. CDR3 protein: CASSGQGTGSPLHF. The CDR3 nucleotides are TGCGCCAGCAGCGGACAGGGGACGGGTTCACCCCTCCACTTT.

The rearrangement uses TRBV15 and TRBJ2-2, with a tentative D call TRBD1 (5 bases). Germline V lookup: CDR1 LNHNV, CDR2 YYDKDF (reference sequence). The CDR3 totals 16 residues. Trimming shortened V by 1 base and J by 0 bases, and 9 bases separated the two germline ends. The CDR3, as DNA: TGTGCCACCAGCAGAGGACAGTCCTCGAACACCGGGGAGCTGTTTTTT. This sequence encodes CATSRGQSSNTGELFF.

V gene TRBV19 combines with J gene TRBJ1-5; 7 bases agree with TRBD1. J was trimmed by 0 bases and V by 1 base; bases with no gene match: 12. CDR3 length: 19 amino acids. CDR1 is LNHDA, CDR2 SQIVND, per germline (reference sequence). The CDR3 DNA follows: TGTGCCAGTAGTATAGTTGGCCAGGGGGGCCGTTATAGCAATCAGCCCCAGCATTTT. Translation gives CASSIVGQGGRYSNQPQHF.

The gene calls are TRBV4-1 and TRBJ1-1; D is uncertain. The length of the CDR3 is 13 residues. CDR1 MGHRA and CDR2 YSYEKL come from the germline V gene. Trimming took off 2 bases at V and 3 bases at J, with 7 bases between the two ends. The CDR3 protein is CASSQTGYTEAFF. The CDR3 coding sequence is TGCGCCAGCAGCCAAACGGGGTACACTGAAGCTTTCTTT.

The gene calls are TRBV9 and TRBJ2-3, with 8 bases lining up with TRBD2. Trimming took 4 bases from V and 2 from J; bases not matched to a gene: 3. The CDR3 is made up of 14 amino acids. CDR1 and CDR2 (germline): SGDLS, YYNGEE. The CDR3 DNA follows: TGTGCCAGCAGCCGGGGGGGCCCCACAGATACGCAGTATTTT. Amino acid sequence: CASSRGGPTDTQYF.

This clone was recorded only once. The CDR3 nucleotides read TGTGCCACCAGTGATTTAGGGGGCAAGGGCACCGGGGAGCTGTTTTTT. Protein: CATSDLGGKGTGELFF. This chain uses TRBV24-1 with TRBJ2-2; the match to TRBD1 covers 7 bases. Germline assignment: CDR1 KGHDR and CDR2 SFDVKD. This CDR3 has 16 amino acids. V was pared by 1 base and J by 4 bases, with 5 bases of the junction left unmatched.

The rearrangement uses TRBV11-2 and TRBJ2-1; 7 nucleotides align to TRBD2. The ends lost 5 bases at V and 9 bases at J; junction bases unmatched: 4. The germline CDR1 and CDR2 sequences are SGHAT and FQNNGV. This CDR3 has 12 amino acids. The CDR3 DNA reads TGTGCCAGCAGCAGCGGGGTGGGTGAGCAGTTCTTC. Translated: CASSSGVGEQFF.

The gene calls are TRBV28 and TRBJ1-2; 7 bases match TRBD1. This CDR3 is built from 15 residues. CDR1 is MDHEN and CDR2 is SYDVKM in the germline V gene. V lost 6 bases and J lost 4; bases outside the gene matches: 11. This CDR3 reads CASSDRVSYVYGYTF. CDR3 DNA: TGTGCCAGCAGCGACAGGGTCTCCTACGTCTATGGCTACACCTTC.

The chain is built from TRBV28 and TRBJ1-2; D might be TRBD1 (5 bases). Trimming removed 2 bases from V and 1 base from J, with 8 bases in between. The germline CDR1 and CDR2 sequences are MDHEN and SYDVKM. This CDR3 spans 14 amino acids. Here the CDR3 reads CASSLGASNYGYTF. For the CDR3, the DNA is TGTGCCAGCAGTTTAGGGGCCAGTAACTATGGCTACACCTTC.

This chain links TRBV7-9 with TRBJ1-1; 9 nucleotides align to TRBD1. CDR3 size: 13 residues. J gave up 11 bases and V 1 base, and 5 bases lay outside the gene matches. Germline assignment: CDR1 SEHNR and CDR2 FQNEAQ (reference sequence). The CDR3 DNA sequence: TGTGCCAGCAGCTTAGTCGGGGACAGGGAGGCTTTCTTT. Its translation is CASSLVGDREAFF.

This clone was counted a single time. This sequence joins TRBV6-2 or TRBV6-3 and TRBJ2-1, with TRBD1 matching over 8 bases. The germline CDR1 and CDR2 sequences are MNHEY and SVGEGT. Losses at the gene ends were 6 bases for V and 2 bases for J; bases not matched to a gene: 9. This CDR3 has 16 amino acids. As DNA, the CDR3 is TGTGCCAGCAGCCAATTTGGACAGGGCGCCTACAATGAGCAGTTCTTC. Amino acid sequence: CASSQFGQGAYNEQFF.

The CDR3 here is CASSHRTEAFF. For the CDR3, the DNA is TGCGCCAGCAGCCACCGGACTGAAGCTTTCTTT. The chain is built from TRBV4-3 and TRBJ1-1; D is undetermined. The CDR3 consists of 11 residues. The germline V gene encodes CDR1 LGHNA and CDR2 YSLEER. V lost 3 bases to trimming and J lost 5 bases, with 4 bases between them.

This clone was observed a handful of times. J is TRBJ1-2 and V is TRBV27, with D maybe TRBD1 (5 bases). V lost 4 bases to trimming and J lost 0 bases, with 9 bases between them. CDR1 is MNHEY and CDR2 is SMNVEV in the germline V gene (reference sequence). The CDR3 spans 14 residues. The CDR3 region has the DNA TGTGCCAGCAGTTCACAGGTAGCTAACTATGGCTACACCTTC. It translates to CASSSQVANYGYTF.

This chain links TRBV5-1 with TRBJ2-5, with D hard to call. V was pared by 0 bases and J by 5 bases, with 11 bases between. Looked up from germline, CDR1 is SGHRS and CDR2 is YFSETQ. This CDR3 contains 14 residues. The CDR3 DNA follows: TGCGCCAGCAGCTTGGCCCTAGGTGGTGAGACCCAGTACTTC. This translates into CASSLALGGETQYF.

CDR3 protein: CASSDGTAPDENQPQHF. Here the CDR3 DNA reads TGTGCCAGCAGCGATGGGACAGCTCCAGATGAGAATCAGCCCCAGCATTTT. The chain links TRBV2 to TRBJ1-5; TRBD1 agrees at 7 bases. Germline loops: CDR1 SNHLY, CDR2 FYNNEI. The CDR3 length is 17 residues. With V trimmed by 6 bases and J by 4 bases, 15 bases remained unmatched.

The chain is built from TRBV5-6 and TRBJ1-2; 7 bases are a match to TRBD1. Per germline, CDR1 SGHDT and CDR2 YYEEEE. The CDR3 is 13 residues long. After removal of 2 bases from V and 5 bases from J, the junction contained 3 bases not matched to a gene. Here the CDR3 reads CASSFDRDYGYTF. The CDR3 coding sequence is TGTGCCAGCAGCTTTGACAGGGATTATGGCTACACCTTC.

This rearrangement joins TRBV5-1 to TRBJ2-3, with 15 positions matching TRBD2. Germline trimming cut 5 bases from V and 4 bases from J; bases unmatched to any gene: 5. CDR1 is SGHRS and CDR2 is YFSETQ in the germline V gene. The length of the CDR3 is 16 residues. DNA for the CDR3: TGCGCCAGCAGGGGACTAGCGGGGGGCGGATCAGATACGCAGTATTTT. This encodes CASRGLAGGGSDTQYF. Supplemented by reference TRBV5-1 and TRBJ2-3, the full variable domain reads KAGVTQTPRYLIKTRGQQVTLSCSPISGHRSVSWYQQTPGQGLQFLFEYFSETQRNKGNFPGRFSGRQFSNSRSEMNVSTLELGDSALYLCASRGLAGGGSDTQYFGPGTRLTVL.

This chain connects TRBV11-3 to TRBJ1-5; 7 nucleotides line up with TRBD1. The V gene end was trimmed by 4 bases and the J gene end by 6 bases; junction bases not matched to a gene: 0. This CDR3 comprises 12 residues. CDR1 and CDR2 (germline): SGHNT, YENEEA. CDR3 nucleotide sequence: TGTGCCAGCAGCTCAGGGGGTCAGCCCCAGCATTTT. It specifies CASSSGGQPQHF.

V usage is TRBV21-1 and J usage is TRBJ1-1; the tabulated D call, TRBD1, remains unverified against the DNA. TRBV21-1 is reported as a pseudogene. This CDR3 spans 14 amino acids. The CDR3 loop is CASRMGQPNTEAFF. The CDR3 region has the DNA TGTGCCAGCAGAATGGGACAGCCGAACACTGAAGCTTTCTTT.

The CDR3 DNA reads TGTGCCAGCAGTTTACGTTACGTAGGACAGGGTGGTGGCTACACCTTC. Translating gives CASSLRYVGQGGGYTF. The chain links TRBV28 to TRBJ1-2; TRBD1 agrees at 8 bases. Germline-derived CDR1 and CDR2 are MDHEN and SYDVKM. The CDR3 totals 16 residues. V lost 2 bases and J lost 7; bases outside the gene matches: 12.

This clone turned up a few times. The chain recombines TRBV10-1 with TRBJ1-3; the D gene is possibly TRBD1 (5 bases). The V and J ends lost 6 bases and 0 bases respectively, with 12 bases between them. Germline V gene data show CDR1 as WNHNN and CDR2 as SYGVQD (reference sequence). This CDR3 has 15 amino acids. The CDR3 is CASRPDIHSGNTIYF. DNA of the CDR3: TGCGCCAGCAGACCGGACATCCACTCTGGAAACACCATATATTTT.

The chain has TRBV2 and TRBJ2-7; 10 positions match TRBD2. Germline lookup yields CDR1 SNHLY and CDR2 FYNNEI. The CDR3 is made up of 15 amino acids. The junction had 7 bases not matched to a gene; V was cut back by 3 bases and J by 5 bases. CDR3 nucleotide sequence: TGTGCCAGCAGTGATCGAGCGGGGGGGCCTAACGAGCAGTACTTC. It is translated as CASSDRAGGPNEQYF.

The CDR3 loop reads CASSLGFQGDGSPLHF. In DNA form, the CDR3 reads TGTGCCAGCAGCTTGGGCTTTCAGGGGGATGGTTCACCCCTCCACTTT. V and J are TRBV11-2 and TRBJ1-6; 7 positions agree with TRBD1. Germline loops: CDR1 SGHAT, CDR2 FQNNGV. J gave up 9 bases and V 3 bases, and 11 bases lay outside the gene matches. This CDR3 is built from 16 residues.